This T cell receptor (beta chain) was recorded in a study of blood T cell repertoires in COVID-19. Across the study: Nucleic acid was either cDNA or gDNA, and it came from T cells, B-cell-depleted T cells, or PBMCs.

Germline CDR1 SNHLY, CDR2 FYNNEI. This CDR3 has 15 residues. V trimming: 5 bases; J trimming: 6 bases; junction bases outside the gene matches: 7. In the original processing: Estimates of nucleated cell counts were drawn from the amplification of reference gene primers. Assay used: immunoSEQ multiplex PCR; TCRdb lists only in-frame clones, some missing. V and J calls and clone size follow that table, whereas D and trimming were derived from the DNA. The sample shows roughly 100,000 clones, 70% to 85% of them seen only once. This sequence joins TRBV2 and TRBJ2-3, with 11 bases matching TRBD2. The sample taken for sequencing was peripheral blood. This receptor was taken from a man aged 55 to 70 with active or convalescent COVID-19. The CDR3 here is CASSYLAGGWDTQYF. Written as DNA, the CDR3 is TGTGCCAGCAGTTACCTAGCGGGAGGATGGGATACGCAGTATTTT.